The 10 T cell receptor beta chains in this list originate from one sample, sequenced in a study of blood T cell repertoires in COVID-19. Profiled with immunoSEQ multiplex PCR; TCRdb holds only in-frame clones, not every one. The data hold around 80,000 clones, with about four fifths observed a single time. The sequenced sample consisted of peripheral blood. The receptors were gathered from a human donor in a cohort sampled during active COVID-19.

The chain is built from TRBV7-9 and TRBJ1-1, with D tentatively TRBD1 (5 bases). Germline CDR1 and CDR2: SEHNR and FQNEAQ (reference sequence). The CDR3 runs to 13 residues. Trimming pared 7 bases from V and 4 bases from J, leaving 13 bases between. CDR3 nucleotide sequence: TGTGCCAGCACCCAGACAGTTGCCACTGAAGCTTTCTTT. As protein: CASTQTVATEAFF.

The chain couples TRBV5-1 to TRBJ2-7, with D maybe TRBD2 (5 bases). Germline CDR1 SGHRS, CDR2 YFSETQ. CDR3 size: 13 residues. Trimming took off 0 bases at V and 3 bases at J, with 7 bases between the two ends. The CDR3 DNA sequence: TGCGCCAGCAGCTTGGCCCGGGGCTACGAGCAGTACTTC. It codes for CASSLARGYEQYF.

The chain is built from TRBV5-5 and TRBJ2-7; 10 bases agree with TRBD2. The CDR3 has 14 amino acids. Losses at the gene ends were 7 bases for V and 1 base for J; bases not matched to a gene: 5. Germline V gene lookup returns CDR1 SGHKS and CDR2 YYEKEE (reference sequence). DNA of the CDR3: TGTGCCAGCCGAGGGACTAGCGCATCCTACGAGCAGTACTTC. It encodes CASRGTSASYEQYF.

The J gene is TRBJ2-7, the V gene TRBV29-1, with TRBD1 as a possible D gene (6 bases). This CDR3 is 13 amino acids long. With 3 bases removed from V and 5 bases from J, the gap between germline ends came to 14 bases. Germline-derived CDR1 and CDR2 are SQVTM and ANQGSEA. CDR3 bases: TGCAGCGTTGATCCCAGGGGTCGGAACGAGCAGTACTTC. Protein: CSVDPRGRNEQYF.

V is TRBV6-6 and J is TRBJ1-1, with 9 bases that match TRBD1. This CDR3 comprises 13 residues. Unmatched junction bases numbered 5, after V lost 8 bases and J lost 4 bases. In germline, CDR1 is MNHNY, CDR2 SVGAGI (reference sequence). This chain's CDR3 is CASYRDRVTEAFF. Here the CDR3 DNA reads TGTGCCAGCTACCGGGACAGGGTCACTGAAGCTTTCTTT.

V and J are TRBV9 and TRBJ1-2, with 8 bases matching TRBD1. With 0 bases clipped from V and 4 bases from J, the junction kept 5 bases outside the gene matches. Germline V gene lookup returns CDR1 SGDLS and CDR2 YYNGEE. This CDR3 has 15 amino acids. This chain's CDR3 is CASSVVDGTGYGYTF. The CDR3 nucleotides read TGTGCCAGCAGCGTAGTTGACGGGACAGGCTATGGCTACACCTTC.

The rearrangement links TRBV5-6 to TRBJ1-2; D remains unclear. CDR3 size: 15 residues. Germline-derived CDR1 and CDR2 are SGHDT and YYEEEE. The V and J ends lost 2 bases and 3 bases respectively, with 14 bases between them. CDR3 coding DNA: TGTGCCAGCAGCTTAAAGGGCTCGGGGTACTATGGCTACACCTTC. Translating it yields CASSLKGSGYYGYTF.

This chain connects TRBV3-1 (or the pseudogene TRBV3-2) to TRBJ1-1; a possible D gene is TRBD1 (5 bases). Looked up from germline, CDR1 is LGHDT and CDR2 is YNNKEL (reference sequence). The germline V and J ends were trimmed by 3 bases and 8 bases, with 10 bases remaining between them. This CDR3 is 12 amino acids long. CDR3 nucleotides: TGTGCCAGCAGCCAGCGGGAGGGGGAAGCTTTCTTT. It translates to CASSQREGEAFF.

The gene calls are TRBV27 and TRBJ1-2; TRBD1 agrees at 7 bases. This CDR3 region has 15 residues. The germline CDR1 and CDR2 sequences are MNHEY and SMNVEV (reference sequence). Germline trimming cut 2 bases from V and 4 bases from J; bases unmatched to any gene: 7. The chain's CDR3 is CASSLRQGGLYGYTF. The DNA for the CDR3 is TGTGCCAGCAGTTTACGACAGGGCGGGCTCTATGGCTACACCTTC.

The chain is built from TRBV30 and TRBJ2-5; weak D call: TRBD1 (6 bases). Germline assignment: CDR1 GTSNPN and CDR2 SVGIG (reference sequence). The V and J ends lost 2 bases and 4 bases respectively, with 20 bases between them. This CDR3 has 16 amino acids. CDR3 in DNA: TGTGCCTGGAGTCACCACCCACAGGGCTCGGGAGAGACCCAGTACTTC. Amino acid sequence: CAWSHHPQGSGETQYF.